These 32 T cell receptor beta chains were sequenced from one sample in a study of blood T cell repertoires in COVID-19. Produced via immunoSEQ multiplex PCR; TCRdb's table is partial and in-frame only. The sample lists some 320,000 clones, over 75% occurring once. The sequencing sample was made of peripheral blood. The receptor source for this set is a woman in her 50s who had recovered from COVID-19.

The V and J genes are TRBV10-3 and TRBJ2-7, with TRBD2 identical over 10 bases. Germline V gene data show CDR1 as ENHRY and CDR2 as SYGVKD. V trimming: 6 bases; J trimming: 5 bases; junction bases outside the gene matches: 7. The CDR3 is 14 residues long. The CDR3 sequence: CAISSSGGRDEQYF. The CDR3 DNA reads TGTGCCATCAGCTCTAGCGGGGGAAGAGACGAGCAGTACTTC.

DNA of the CDR3: TGTGCCAGCAGCCCCGCCTCCGGGACAGGGAATTCACCCCTCCACTTT. Its protein product is CASSPASGTGNSPLHF. This sequence joins TRBV7-2 and TRBJ1-6; TRBD1 aligns across 9 bases. The CDR3 totals 16 residues. The V and J ends lost 5 bases and 7 bases, in that order; junction bases with no gene match: 9. The germline gives CDR1 SGHTA, CDR2 FQGNSA.

This chain connects TRBV2 to TRBJ2-7, with 8 bases aligning to TRBD2. The CDR3 runs to 13 residues. CDR1 is SNHLY and CDR2 is FYNNEI in the germline V gene. J was trimmed by 1 base and V by 10 bases; bases with no gene match: 6. The CDR3 here is CATGGGRSYEQYF. CDR3 nucleotides: TGTGCCACCGGGGGGGGCCGTTCCTACGAGCAGTACTTC.

The chain joins TRBV7-2 to TRBJ2-7, with 10 bases that match TRBD2. Germline CDR1 reads SGHTA; CDR2 reads FQGNSA. Trimming at V came to 5 bases and at J to 2 bases, leaving 6 bases not matched to a gene. The CDR3 length is 15 residues. The DNA of the CDR3 is TGTGCCAGCAGCCTACTAGCGGGGACCACCTACGAGCAGTACTTC. Its translation: CASSLLAGTTYEQYF.

The chain combines TRBV3-1 (or the pseudogene TRBV3-2) with TRBJ2-1, with TRBD1 matching over 8 bases. The V gene end was trimmed by 4 bases and the J gene end by 15 bases; junction bases not matched to a gene: 14. CDR3 length: 14 residues. The germline gives CDR1 LGHDT, CDR2 YNNKEL (reference sequence). CDR3 amino acids: CASSRTRDRSRGFF. DNA of the CDR3: TGTGCCAGCAGCCGTACCCGGGACAGGAGTAGGGGGTTCTTC.

The CDR3 spells CASSRTLGSNQPQHF. The CDR3 DNA reads TGTGCCAGCAGCCGAACGTTGGGCAGCAATCAGCCCCAGCATTTT. The gene calls are TRBV28 and TRBJ1-5, with no clear D. Germline-derived CDR1 and CDR2 are MDHEN and SYDVKM. Trimming pared 6 bases from V and 1 base from J, leaving 13 bases between. CDR3 length equals 15 residues.

The genes are TRBV3-1 (or the pseudogene TRBV3-2) and TRBJ2-1; D possibly corresponds to TRBD2 (6 bases). Per the germline V gene, CDR1 is LGHDT and CDR2 is YNNKEL (reference sequence). The CDR3 is 15 residues long. Between the trimmed V and J ends, which lost 4 bases and 2 bases, there was a span of 12 bases. The CDR3 sequence: CASSLDGGTYNEQFF. The CDR3 DNA reads as TGTGCCAGCAGCCTCGACGGGGGAACCTACAATGAGCAGTTCTTC.

The genes are TRBV30 and TRBJ2-1; TRBD2 is a possible D gene (5 bases). The germline V gene has CDR1 GTSNPN and CDR2 SVGIG (reference sequence). This CDR3 has 14 residues. Trimming shortened V by 1 base and J by 4 bases, and 11 bases separated the two germline ends. CDR3 coding DNA: TGTGCCTGGAGTGCCTCTAGCAGATACAATGAGCAGTTCTTC. Its protein product is CAWSASSRYNEQFF.

This clone was picked up a small number of times. The chain carries TRBV30 and TRBJ1-1; maybe TRBD1 (6 bases). The CDR3 is 14 residues long. Per germline, CDR1 GTSNPN and CDR2 SVGIG (reference sequence). V was trimmed by 0 bases and J by 5 bases, leaving 13 bases between them. The CDR3 is CAWSVGGGLTEAFF. CDR3 sequence (DNA): TGTGCCTGGAGTGTAGGGGGGGGGCTGACTGAAGCTTTCTTT.

The chain uses TRBV7-2 and TRBJ2-5, with 14 bases matching TRBD2. With 6 bases clipped from V and 4 bases from J, the junction kept 10 bases outside the gene matches. Looked up from germline, CDR1 is SGHTA and CDR2 is FQGNSA. The CDR3 has 17 amino acids. Here the CDR3 reads CASSSHGLAGGRETQYF. CDR3 nucleotides: TGTGCCAGCAGTTCACATGGACTAGCGGGAGGTCGAGAGACCCAGTACTTC. Combining the CDR3 with reference TRBV7-2 and TRBJ2-5 gives the whole variable domain GAGVSQSPSNKVTEKGKDVELRCDPISGHTALYWYRQSLGQGLEFLIYFQGNSAPDKSGLPSDRFSAERTGGSVSTLTIQRTQQEDSAVYLCASSSHGLAGGRETQYFGPGTRLLVL.

The genes are TRBV9 and TRBJ2-5; the D gene is possibly TRBD2 (5 bases). This CDR3 is 14 amino acids long. V shed 4 bases and J shed 5 bases, with 15 bases lying between them. CDR1 is SGDLS, CDR2 YYNGEE, per germline. The chain's CDR3 is CASSPEERVETQYF. The CDR3 coding sequence is TGTGCCAGCAGCCCTGAGGAGAGGGTGGAGACCCAGTACTTC.

This clone occurred a few times. The rearrangement uses TRBV6-2 or TRBV6-3 and TRBJ2-1; TRBD2 matches at 13 bases. Unmatched junction bases numbered 5, after V lost 2 bases and J lost 7 bases. The CDR3 spans 16 residues. Per germline, CDR1 MNHEY and CDR2 SVGEGT. The CDR3 region has the DNA TGTGCCAGCAGTTACCGGGGACTAGCGGGAAAGAATGAGCAGTTCTTC. Translated, it gives CASSYRGLAGKNEQFF.

The rearrangement uses TRBV29-1 and TRBJ2-3; TRBD1 aligns across 8 bases. V shed 2 bases, J shed 3 bases, and the junction held 1 base outside the gene matches. The V gene's germline CDR1 is SQVTM and CDR2 ANQGSEA. The CDR3 runs to 13 residues. The CDR3, as DNA: TGCAGCGTTGAACGGGACAGGACAGATACGCAGTATTTT. Encoded protein: CSVERDRTDTQYF.

The rearrangement joins TRBV10-3 to TRBJ1-2; 7 bases fit TRBD1. The CDR3 is 14 residues long. The V gene's germline CDR1 is ENHRY and CDR2 SYGVKD. The trim removed 6 bases at V and 4 bases at J, leaving 8 bases unmatched. The CDR3 coding sequence is TGTGCCATCAGAGTAACAGGGGTTAGCTATGGCTACACCTTC. Protein sequence: CAIRVTGVSYGYTF.

This chain connects TRBV7-2 to TRBJ1-1; D might be TRBD1 (5 bases). V was clipped by 6 bases and J by 4 bases, with 15 bases between them. This CDR3 is built from 14 residues. The germline CDR1 and CDR2 sequences are SGHTA and FQGNSA. This chain's CDR3 is CASRLGPGGTEAFF. In DNA, the CDR3 is TGTGCCAGCAGACTAGGACCCGGGGGCACTGAAGCTTTCTTT.

For this clone: The sample has other DNA sequences that encode this CDR3 too. CDR3 in DNA: TGTGCCAGCAGCTCACCGGGACTCTACAATGAGCAGTTCTTC. This translates into CASSSPGLYNEQFF. The rearrangement links TRBV9 to TRBJ2-1; a weak D match, TRBD2 (6 bases). This CDR3 region has 14 residues. V dropped 4 bases and J dropped 3 bases, with 11 bases sitting between them. From germline, CDR1 is SGDLS and CDR2 YYNGEE.

The chain recombines TRBV24-1 with TRBJ2-1; 7 bases fit TRBD2. The length of the CDR3 is 15 residues. Per germline, CDR1 KGHDR and CDR2 SFDVKD. Trimming removed 7 bases from V and 12 bases from J; junction bases left unmatched: 17. The CDR3 is CATSPQRGLTVGQFF. The CDR3, as DNA: TGTGCCACCAGCCCCCAGCGGGGACTCACGGTGGGGCAGTTCTTC.

This clone is a singleton in its sample. This rearrangement joins TRBV20-1 to TRBJ2-7; D is perhaps TRBD2 (5 bases). V gave up 6 bases and J gave up 2 bases, with 8 bases separating them. Per the germline V gene, CDR1 is DFQATT and CDR2 is SNEGSKA (reference sequence). This CDR3 contains 11 residues. The CDR3 nucleotides are TGCAGTGCCGAGGGAACCTACGAGCAGTACTTC. Amino acids: CSAEGTYEQYF.

This clone was seen a single time. This chain joins TRBV28 and TRBJ1-4; D unclear. Trimming stripped 5 bases from V and 2 bases from J, with 12 bases between. This CDR3 region has 15 residues. Germline CDR1 and CDR2: MDHEN and SYDVKM. Here the CDR3 DNA reads TGTGCCAGCAGTCCCCCCGGCAGGACTAATGAAAAACTGTTTTTT. It yields the protein CASSPPGRTNEKLFF. The full variable domain, rest sourced from reference TRBV28 and TRBJ1-4, is DVKVTQSSRYLVKRTGEKVFLECVQDMDHENMFWYRQDPGLGLRLIYFSYDVKMKEKGDIPEGYSVSREKKERFSLILESASTNQTSMYLCASSPPGRTNEKLFFGSGTQLSVL.

The J gene is TRBJ1-2, the V gene TRBV27, with 10 bases fitting TRBD1. V trimming: 3 bases; J trimming: 3 bases; junction bases outside the gene matches: 4. This CDR3 comprises 15 residues. The germline gives CDR1 MNHEY, CDR2 SMNVEV (reference sequence). The CDR3 bases are TGTGCCAGCAGTTTTACGGGACAGGGGTACTATGGCTACACCTTC. It specifies CASSFTGQGYYGYTF.

The gene calls are TRBV6-5 and TRBJ1-2; D ambiguous. This CDR3 comprises 12 residues. Trimming removed 7 bases from V and 4 bases from J, with 10 bases in between. Per the germline V gene, CDR1 is MNHEY and CDR2 is SVGAGI. CDR3 amino acids: CASKAEFYGYTF. Written as DNA, the CDR3 is TGTGCCAGCAAGGCGGAATTCTATGGCTACACCTTC.

The chain is built from TRBV28 and TRBJ2-7, with D perhaps matching TRBD1 (5 bases). CDR3 length: 16 amino acids. Germline CDR1 MDHEN, CDR2 SYDVKM. Trimming took 2 bases from V and 0 from J, leaving 14 bases between them. The CDR3 here is CASSLRGHTTSYEQYF. The DNA for the CDR3 is TGTGCCAGCAGTTTAAGAGGACACACTACCTCCTACGAGCAGTACTTC.

The chain combines TRBV27 with TRBJ2-7; unclear D gene. The germline CDR1 and CDR2 sequences are MNHEY and SMNVEV (reference sequence). V dropped 0 bases and J dropped 7 bases, with 10 bases sitting between them. The CDR3 is 13 amino acids. CDR3 nucleotide sequence: TGTGCCAGCAGTTTATCTACGGAGAATGAGCAGTACTTC. This translates into CASSLSTENEQYF.

The gene calls are TRBV28 and TRBJ2-5; 9 bases line up with TRBD1. In germline, CDR1 is MDHEN, CDR2 SYDVKM. The CDR3 covers 15 residues. The V segment lost 2 bases and the J segment 2 bases; nucleotides outside the gene matches: 3. CDR3 sequence: CASSLLGTGQETQYF. The DNA for the CDR3 is TGTGCCAGCAGTTTACTCGGGACAGGGCAAGAGACCCAGTACTTC.

The chain combines TRBV3-1 (or the pseudogene TRBV3-2) with TRBJ1-4; D remains unclear. Trimming pared 3 bases from V and 5 bases from J, leaving 19 bases between. CDR1 and CDR2 (germline): LGHDT, YNNKEL (reference sequence). CDR3 length: 17 residues. CDR3 sequence: CASSQTVLWAKNEKLFF. Written as DNA, the CDR3 is TGTGCCAGCAGCCAGACGGTCCTTTGGGCCAAAAATGAAAAACTGTTTTTT.

The rearrangement uses TRBV28 and TRBJ2-6; D is unresolved. Germline-derived CDR1 and CDR2 are MDHEN and SYDVKM. The CDR3 loop spans 15 amino acids. Between the trimmed V and J ends, which lost 10 bases and 2 bases, there was a span of 15 bases. The CDR3 coding sequence is TGTGCCACCCTGGCCGGGTCGACTGGGGCCAACGTCCTGACTTTC. Translation gives CATLAGSTGANVLTF.

This chain uses TRBV5-1 with TRBJ2-7; 8 bases agree with TRBD2. CDR1 SGHRS and CDR2 YFSETQ come from the germline V gene. This CDR3 spans 16 amino acids. Germline trimming cut 0 bases from V and 3 bases from J; bases unmatched to any gene: 8. The CDR3 region is CASSLALTSANYEQYF. Here the CDR3 DNA reads TGCGCCAGCAGCTTGGCGTTGACTAGCGCAAACTACGAGCAGTACTTC.

V is TRBV7-2 and J is TRBJ2-3; 14 bases line up with TRBD2. Germline CDR1 reads SGHTA; CDR2 reads FQGNSA. Unmatched junction bases numbered 4, after V lost 5 bases and J lost 6 bases. This CDR3 is built from 15 residues. The CDR3 DNA is TGTGCCAGCAGCAATAGACTAGCGGGGGGGGATACGCAGTATTTT. As protein: CASSNRLAGGDTQYF. Supplemented by reference TRBV7-2 and TRBJ2-3, the full variable domain reads GAGVSQSPSNKVTEKGKDVELRCDPISGHTALYWYRQSLGQGLEFLIYFQGNSAPDKSGLPSDRFSAERTGGSVSTLTIQRTQQEDSAVYLCASSNRLAGGDTQYFGPGTRLTVL.

V is TRBV12-5 and J is TRBJ1-1; no clear D gene. The V gene's germline CDR1 is LGHNT and CDR2 FRNRAP. The CDR3 sequence is 12 residues long. Trimming cost V 3 bases and J 3 bases, with 5 bases left between them. Here the CDR3 reads CASGLDYTEAFF. The DNA of the CDR3 is TGTGCTAGTGGTTTAGACTACACTGAAGCTTTCTTT.

This chain links TRBV4-1 with TRBJ1-2; maybe TRBD1 (5 bases). Per germline, CDR1 MGHRA and CDR2 YSYEKL. The CDR3 is made up of 18 amino acids. The V end was cut by 0 bases, the J end by 1 base, with 18 bases between. CDR3 in DNA: TGCGCCAGCAGCCAAGAGCAATCAGGGCCGGGAGTTAACTATGGCTACACCTTC. Translated: CASSQEQSGPGVNYGYTF.

The chain is built from TRBV5-4 and TRBJ2-3; TRBD2 is a possible D gene (5 bases). CDR3 length: 16 amino acids. Germline V lookup: CDR1 SGHNT, CDR2 YYREEE (reference sequence). V lost 4 bases and J lost 6, with 21 bases in between. CDR3 coding DNA: TGTGCCAGCAGCCAGAGGCCCGACTCCCGGACTGATACGCAGTATTTT. Translated, it gives CASSQRPDSRTDTQYF.

The chain recombines TRBV29-1 with TRBJ2-3; D is unclear. Germline V gives CDR1 SQVTM, CDR2 ANQGSEA. The CDR3 has 13 amino acids. The ends were cut back, 3 bases at V and 0 bases at J, with 7 bases in the middle. CDR3 sequence (DNA): TGCAGCGTTGAGTCTCTAAGCACAGATACGCAGTATTTT. It codes for CSVESLSTDTQYF.